This TCR beta chain originates from a study of blood T cell repertoires in COVID-19. Overall study: Samples taken during acute and convalescent COVID-19 were collected in the United States, Italy and Spain. From T cells, B-cell-depleted T cells, or PBMCs came the material, which was cDNA or gDNA.

Authors' analysis steps: Reference gene primer amplification gave nucleated cell count estimates. Some clones are missing from TCRdb's copy, which holds only in-frame ones; the method was immunoSEQ multiplex PCR. V, J and clone size were drawn from that table, and D and trimming were deduced from the DNA. The profile shows tens of thousands of clones, just over 85% of them singletons. Germline V CDR1 and CDR2: KGHSH, LQKENI. V was trimmed by 5 bases and J by 7 bases, leaving 21 bases between them. CDR3 size: 17 residues. The chain uses TRBV18 and TRBJ1-6; D perhaps matches TRBD1 (5 bases). The source of this sequence is a woman aged 65 to 85 with acute or convalescent COVID-19. The sample taken for sequencing was peripheral blood. The CDR3 loop is CASSSQAGVTPNSPLHF. In DNA form, the CDR3 reads TGTGCCAGCTCATCACAGGCGGGCGTAACGCCAAATTCACCCCTCCACTTT.